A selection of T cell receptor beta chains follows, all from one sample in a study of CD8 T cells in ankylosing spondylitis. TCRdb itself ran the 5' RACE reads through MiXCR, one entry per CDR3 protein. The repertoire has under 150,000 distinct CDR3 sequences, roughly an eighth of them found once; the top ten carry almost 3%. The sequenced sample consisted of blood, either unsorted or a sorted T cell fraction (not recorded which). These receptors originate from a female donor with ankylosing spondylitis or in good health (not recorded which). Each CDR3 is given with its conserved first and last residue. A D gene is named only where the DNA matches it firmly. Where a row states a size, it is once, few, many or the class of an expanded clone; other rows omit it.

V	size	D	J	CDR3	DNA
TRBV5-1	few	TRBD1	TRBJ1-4	CASSLRDSGEKLFF	TGCGCCAGCAGCTTGAGGGACAGTGGTGAAAAACTGTTTTTT
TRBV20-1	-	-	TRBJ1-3	CSAAEFSGNTIYF	TGCAGTGCGGCAGAGTTCTCTGGAAACACCATATATTTT
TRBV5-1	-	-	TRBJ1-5	CASSLSGEGQPQHF	TGCGCCAGCAGCTTGAGCGGGGAGGGTCAGCCCCAGCATTTT
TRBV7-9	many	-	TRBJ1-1	CASETNTEAFF	TGTGCCAGCGAGACGAACACTGAAGCTTTCTTT
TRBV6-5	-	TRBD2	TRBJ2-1	CASSYRLAGGSYSYNEQFF	TGTGCCAGCAGTTACCGACTAGCGGGGGGCTCCTATTCCTACAATGAGCAGTTCTTC
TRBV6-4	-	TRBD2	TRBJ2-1	CASKREASYNEQFF	TGTGCCAGCAAGCGGGAGGCTTCCTACAATGAGCAGTTCTTC
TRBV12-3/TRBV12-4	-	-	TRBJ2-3	CASSYHREADTQYF	TGTGCCAGCAGTTATCACAGGGAGGCAGATACGCAGTATTTT
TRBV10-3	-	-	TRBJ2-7	CATRTGTVTYEQYF	TGTGCCACCCGGACCGGGACTGTCACCTACGAGCAGTACTTC
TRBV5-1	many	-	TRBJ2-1	CASSSTGFNNEQFF	TGCGCCAGCAGCTCAACAGGTTTCAACAATGAGCAGTTCTTC
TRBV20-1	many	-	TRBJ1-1	CSAPMIQGSTEAFF	TGCAGTGCACCGATGATACAGGGTTCGACTGAAGCTTTCTTT
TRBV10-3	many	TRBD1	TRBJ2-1	CAITQTGNNEQFF	TGTGCCATCACCCAGACAGGGAACAATGAGCAGTTCTTC
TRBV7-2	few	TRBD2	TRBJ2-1	CASSSREGNEQFF	TGTGCCAGCAGCTCTCGGGAGGGGAATGAGCAGTTCTTC
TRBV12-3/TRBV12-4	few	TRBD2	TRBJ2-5	CASSLGGRAQETQYF	TGTGCCAGCAGTTTAGGCGGGAGGGCCCAAGAGACCCAGTACTTC
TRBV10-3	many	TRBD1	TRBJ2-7	CAISGTGIGNEQYF	TGTGCCATCAGCGGGACAGGGATAGGGAACGAGCAGTACTTC
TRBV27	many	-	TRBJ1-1	CASSLWSHTEAFF	TGTGCCAGCAGTTTGTGGAGTCACACTGAAGCTTTCTTT
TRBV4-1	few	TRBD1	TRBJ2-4	CASSRTGGKNIQYF	TGCGCCAGCAGTCGAACAGGGGGCAAAAACATTCAGTACTTC
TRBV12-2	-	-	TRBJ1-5	CASRPDRFSNQPQHF	TGTGCAAGTCGTCCCGACAGGTTTAGCAATCAGCCCCAGCATTTT